This T cell receptor (beta chain) was identified in a study of T cells in Graves' hyperthyroidism and ophthalmopathy. TCR beta CDR3 regions were amplified from RNA. HTBI primers were employed in a first-round RT-PCR of the TCR CDR3. Via MiXCR, TCRdb re-called the multiplex PCR reads, giving one row per CDR3 protein. The table records hundreds of thousands of distinct CDR3 sequences, over 20% of them present only once. This CDR3 comprises 12 residues. V lost 3 bases to trimming and J lost 4 bases, with 8 bases between them. Germline CDR1 SGHDT, CDR2 YYEEEE. Cells are PBMCs isolated from roughly 10 ml of fresh blood.

Sequenced material: blood. The clonotype was recovered from a man under 40 with Graves' ophthalmopathy. This chain joins TRBV5-6 and TRBJ2-7, with unresolved D. The CDR3 spells CASSSIAYEQYF. The CDR3 DNA reads as TGTGCCAGCAGCTCGATCGCGTACGAGCAGTACTTC.